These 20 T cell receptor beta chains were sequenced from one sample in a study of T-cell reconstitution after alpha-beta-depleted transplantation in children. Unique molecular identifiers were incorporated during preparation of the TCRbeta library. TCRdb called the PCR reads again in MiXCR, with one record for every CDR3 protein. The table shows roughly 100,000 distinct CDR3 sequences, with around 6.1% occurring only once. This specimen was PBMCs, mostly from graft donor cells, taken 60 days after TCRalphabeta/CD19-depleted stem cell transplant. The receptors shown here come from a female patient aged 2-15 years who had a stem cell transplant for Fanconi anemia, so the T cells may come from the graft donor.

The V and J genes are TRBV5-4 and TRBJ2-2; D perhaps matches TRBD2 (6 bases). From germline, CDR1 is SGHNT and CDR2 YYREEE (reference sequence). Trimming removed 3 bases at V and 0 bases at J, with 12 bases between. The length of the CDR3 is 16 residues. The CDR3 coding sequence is TGTGCCAGCAGCTCCAACCTAGCGCCGAACACCGGGGAGCTGTTTTTT. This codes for CASSSNLAPNTGELFF.

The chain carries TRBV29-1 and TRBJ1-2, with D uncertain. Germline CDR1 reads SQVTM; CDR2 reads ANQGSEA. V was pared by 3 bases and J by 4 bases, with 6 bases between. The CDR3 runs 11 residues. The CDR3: CSVDSGYGYTF. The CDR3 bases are TGCAGCGTTGATTCGGGCTATGGCTACACCTTC.

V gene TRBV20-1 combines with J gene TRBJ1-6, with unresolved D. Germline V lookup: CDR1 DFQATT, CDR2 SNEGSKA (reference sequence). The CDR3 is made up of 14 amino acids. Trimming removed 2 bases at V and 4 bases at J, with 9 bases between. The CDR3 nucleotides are TGCAGTGCTAGACGAACGGATTATAATTCACCCCTCCACTTT. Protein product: CSARRTDYNSPLHF.

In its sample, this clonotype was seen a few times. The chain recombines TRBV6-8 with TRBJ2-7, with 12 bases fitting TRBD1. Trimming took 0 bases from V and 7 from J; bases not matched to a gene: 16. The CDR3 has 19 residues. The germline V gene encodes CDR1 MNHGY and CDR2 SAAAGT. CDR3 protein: CASSYSIPNRDRGRWEQYF. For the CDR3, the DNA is TGTGCCAGCAGTTACTCTATCCCAAACCGGGACAGGGGGCGTTGGGAGCAGTACTTC.

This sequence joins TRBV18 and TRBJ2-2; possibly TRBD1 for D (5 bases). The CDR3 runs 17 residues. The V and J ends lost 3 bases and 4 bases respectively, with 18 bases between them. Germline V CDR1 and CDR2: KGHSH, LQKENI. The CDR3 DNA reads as TGTGCCAGCTCACCGACAGCTGGTATGGGTCCCACCGGGGAGCTGTTTTTT. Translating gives CASSPTAGMGPTGELFF. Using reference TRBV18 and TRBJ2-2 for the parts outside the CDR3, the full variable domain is NAGVMQNPRHLVRRRGQEARLRCSPMKGHSHVYWYRQLPEEGLKFMVYLQKENIIDESGMPKERFSAEFPKEGPSILRIQQVVRGDSAAYFCASSPTAGMGPTGELFFGEGSRLTVL.

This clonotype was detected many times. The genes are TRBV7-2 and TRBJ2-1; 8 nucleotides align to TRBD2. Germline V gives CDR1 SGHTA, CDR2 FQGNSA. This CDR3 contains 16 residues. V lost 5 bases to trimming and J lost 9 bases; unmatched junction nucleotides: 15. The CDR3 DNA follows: TGTGCCAGCAGCCGAAACGAGCGGGGGCTTGGGGGTGAGCAGTTCTTC. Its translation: CASSRNERGLGGEQFF.

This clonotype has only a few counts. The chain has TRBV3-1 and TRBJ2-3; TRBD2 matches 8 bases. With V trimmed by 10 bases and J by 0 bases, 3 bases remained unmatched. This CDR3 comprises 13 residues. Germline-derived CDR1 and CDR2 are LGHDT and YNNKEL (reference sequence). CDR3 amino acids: CATRGGSTDTQYF. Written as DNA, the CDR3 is TGTGCCACTCGGGGGGGTAGCACAGATACGCAGTATTTT.

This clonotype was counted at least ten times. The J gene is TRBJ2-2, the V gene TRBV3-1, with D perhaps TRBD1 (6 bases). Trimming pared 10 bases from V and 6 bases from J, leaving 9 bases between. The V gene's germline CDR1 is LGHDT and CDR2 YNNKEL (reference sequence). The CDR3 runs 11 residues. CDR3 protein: CATNRAGELFF. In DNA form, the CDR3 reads TGTGCCACAAACAGGGCCGGGGAGCTGTTTTTT.

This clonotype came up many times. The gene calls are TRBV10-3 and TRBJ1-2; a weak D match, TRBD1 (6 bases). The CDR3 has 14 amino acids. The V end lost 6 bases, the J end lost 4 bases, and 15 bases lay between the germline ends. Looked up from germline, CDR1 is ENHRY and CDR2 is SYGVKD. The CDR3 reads CAISDSGQLYGYTF. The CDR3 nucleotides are TGTGCCATCAGCGACAGCGGACAGCTCTATGGCTACACCTTC.

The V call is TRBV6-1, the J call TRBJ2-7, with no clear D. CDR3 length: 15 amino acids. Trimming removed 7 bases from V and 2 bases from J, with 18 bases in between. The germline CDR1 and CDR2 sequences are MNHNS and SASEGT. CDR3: CASTEVGPKPYEQYF. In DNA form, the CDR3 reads TGTGCCAGCACCGAAGTCGGACCAAAACCCTACGAGCAGTACTTC.

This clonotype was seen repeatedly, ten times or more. The CDR3 loop reads CASSPRTGRAGNTIYF. DNA of the CDR3: TGTGCCAGCAGCCCCCGGACAGGGAGAGCTGGAAACACCATATATTTT. The chain couples TRBV9 to TRBJ1-3, with 8 bases identical to TRBD1. Germline assignment: CDR1 SGDLS and CDR2 YYNGEE. The CDR3 runs to 16 residues. V was clipped by 4 bases and J by 2 bases; unmatched bases: 8.

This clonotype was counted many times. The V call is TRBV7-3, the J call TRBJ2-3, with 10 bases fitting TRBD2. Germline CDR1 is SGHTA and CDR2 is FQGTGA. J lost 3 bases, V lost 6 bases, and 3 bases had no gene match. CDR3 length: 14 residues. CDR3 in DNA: TGTGCCAGCAGTCGTAGCGGGGGGACAGATACGCAGTATTTT. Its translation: CASSRSGGTDTQYF.

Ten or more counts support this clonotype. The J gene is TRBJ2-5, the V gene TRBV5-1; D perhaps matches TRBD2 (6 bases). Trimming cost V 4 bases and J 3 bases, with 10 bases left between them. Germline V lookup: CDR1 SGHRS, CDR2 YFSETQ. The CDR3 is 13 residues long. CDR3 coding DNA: TGCGCCAGCAGCCTGCAGCGGGAAGAGACCCAGTACTTC. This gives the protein CASSLQREETQYF.

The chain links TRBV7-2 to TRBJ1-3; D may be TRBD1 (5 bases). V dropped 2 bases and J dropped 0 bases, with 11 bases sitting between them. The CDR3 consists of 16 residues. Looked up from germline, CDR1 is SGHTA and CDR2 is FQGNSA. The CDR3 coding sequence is TGTGCCAGCAGCTTACCGGGACCGCTCTCTGGAAACACCATATATTTT. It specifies CASSLPGPLSGNTIYF. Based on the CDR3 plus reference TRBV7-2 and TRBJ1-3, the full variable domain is GAGVSQSPSNKVTEKGKDVELRCDPISGHTALYWYRQSLGQGLEFLIYFQGNSAPDKSGLPSDRFSAERTGGSVSTLTIQRTQQEDSAVYLCASSLPGPLSGNTIYFGEGSWLTVV.

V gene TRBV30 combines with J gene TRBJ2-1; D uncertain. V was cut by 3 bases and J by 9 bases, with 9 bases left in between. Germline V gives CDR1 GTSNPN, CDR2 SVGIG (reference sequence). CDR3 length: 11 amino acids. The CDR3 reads CAWSRLPEQFF. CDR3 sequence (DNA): TGTGCCTGGAGCCGTCTACCTGAGCAGTTCTTC. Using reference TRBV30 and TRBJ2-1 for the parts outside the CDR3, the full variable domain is SQTIHQWPATLVQPVGSPLSLECTVEGTSNPNLYWYRQAAGRGLQLLFYSVGIGQISSEVPQNLSASRPQDRQFILSSKKLLLSDSGFYLCAWSRLPEQFFGPGTRLTVL.

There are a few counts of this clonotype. The DNA of the CDR3 is TGTGCCAGCAGGAGGGATCAGGAAGGGGCTTTGCGGGAGGGGCACAATGAGCAGTTCTTC. This encodes CASRRDQEGALREGHNEQFF. The chain couples TRBV2 to TRBJ2-1; 9 bases line up with TRBD2. Germline values: CDR1 SNHLY, CDR2 FYNNEI. The CDR3 runs 20 residues. The J segment lost 5 bases and the V segment lost 6 bases, leaving 23 bases of the junction unmatched.

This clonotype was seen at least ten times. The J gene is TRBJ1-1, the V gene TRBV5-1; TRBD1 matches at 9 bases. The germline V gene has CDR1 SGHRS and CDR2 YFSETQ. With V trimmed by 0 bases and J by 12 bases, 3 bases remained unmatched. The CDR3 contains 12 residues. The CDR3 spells CASSLGTGESFF. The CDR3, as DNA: TGCGCCAGCAGCTTGGGGACAGGGGAATCTTTCTTT.

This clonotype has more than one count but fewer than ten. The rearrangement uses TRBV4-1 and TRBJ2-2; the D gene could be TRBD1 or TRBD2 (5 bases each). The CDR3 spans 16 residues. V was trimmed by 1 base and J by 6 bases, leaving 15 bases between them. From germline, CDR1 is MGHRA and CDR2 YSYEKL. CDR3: CASSQVPGTGSGELFF. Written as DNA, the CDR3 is TGCGCCAGCAGCCAAGTGCCCGGGACCGGGTCCGGGGAGCTGTTTTTT.

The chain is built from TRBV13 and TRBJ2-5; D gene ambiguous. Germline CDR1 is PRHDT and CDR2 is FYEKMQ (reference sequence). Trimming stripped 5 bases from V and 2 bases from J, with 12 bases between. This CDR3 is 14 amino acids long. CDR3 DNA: TGTGCCAGCAGCGCTGCAGTTTCTCAAGAGACCCAGTACTTC. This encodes CASSAAVSQETQYF.

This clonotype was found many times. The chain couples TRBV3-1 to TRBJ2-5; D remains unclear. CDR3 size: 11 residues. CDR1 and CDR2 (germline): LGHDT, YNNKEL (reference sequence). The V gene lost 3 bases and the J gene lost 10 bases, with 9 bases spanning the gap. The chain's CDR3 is CASSHSGGQYF. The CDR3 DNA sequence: TGTGCCAGCAGCCATTCCGGTGGCCAGTACTTC.